What follows are 25 T cell receptor beta chains derived from one specimen sequenced in a study of shared clonotypes between healthy human individuals. Profiled with immunoSEQ multiplex PCR; TCRdb holds only in-frame clones, not every one. The sample contains some 1,600,000 clones, 98% of which appear only once. Source material: naive CD4+ T cells sorted from blood. Subset of the sample: CD45RA+ positively selected. The receptors stem from a man aged 25-40 years in good health.

The V call is TRBV7-3, the J call TRBJ2-3; 8 bases fit TRBD1. Germline V lookup: CDR1 SGHTA, CDR2 FQGTGA. This CDR3 is built from 12 residues. Trimming took 4 bases from V and 10 from J; bases not matched to a gene: 4. The CDR3 nucleotides are TGTGCCAGCAGCTCCGGACAGGGTTCGCAGTATTTT. Translation: CASSSGQGSQYF.

In this sample, this clone turned up once. The chain is built from TRBV9 and TRBJ2-7; tentative D call: TRBD1 (5 bases). Trimming shortened V by 0 bases and J by 2 bases, and 12 bases separated the two germline ends. There are 15 residues in the CDR3. The germline CDR1 and CDR2 sequences are SGDLS and YYNGEE. CDR3 DNA sequence: TGTGCCAGCAGCGTAGGTATGGACAAAACCTACGAGCAGTACTTC. The encoded protein is CASSVGMDKTYEQYF.

This chain's CDR3 is CASRRLGSGELFF. CDR3 DNA sequence: TGTGCCAGCAGACGACTAGGTTCCGGGGAGCTGTTTTTT. The gene calls are TRBV11-2 and TRBJ2-2; weak D call: TRBD2 (6 bases). V lost 6 bases and J lost 6, with 11 bases in between. There are 13 residues in the CDR3. Germline lookup yields CDR1 SGHAT and CDR2 FQNNGV.

V and J are TRBV4-1 and TRBJ2-7; tentatively, D is TRBD1 (6 bases). CDR3 length equals 15 residues. Germline loops: CDR1 MGHRA, CDR2 YSYEKL. Trimming removed 0 bases from V and 2 bases from J, with 11 bases in between. The CDR3 nucleotides are TGCGCCAGCAGCCAAGAAGGGGGTCTACCCTACGAGCAGTACTTC. This gives the protein CASSQEGGLPYEQYF.

Points on this clone: The same CDR3 can be traced to other DNA sequences in this sample. The gene calls are TRBV5-1 and TRBJ2-5; the D is unclear. CDR1 is SGHRS, CDR2 YFSETQ, per germline. The V end was cut by 0 bases, the J end by 2 bases, with 5 bases between. This CDR3 has 13 residues. The CDR3: CASSLGSQETQYF. The CDR3 DNA is TGCGCCAGCAGCTTGGGGTCTCAAGAGACCCAGTACTTC.

The chain employs TRBV10-2 and TRBJ1-5, with 9 bases aligning to TRBD1. Germline values: CDR1 WSHSY, CDR2 SAAADI. J lost 7 bases, V lost 2 bases, and 12 bases had no gene match. This CDR3 comprises 17 residues. DNA of the CDR3: TGCGCCAGCAGTGAGGCCACCGGGACAGGGATCAACCAGCCCCAGCATTTT. This translates into CASSEATGTGINQPQHF.

This chain connects TRBV11-2 to TRBJ1-5, with 8 bases identical to TRBD1. With V trimmed by 3 bases and J by 8 bases, 6 bases remained unmatched. CDR1 and CDR2 from the germline V gene are SGHAT and FQNNGV. CDR3 length: 14 residues. CDR3: CASSLTGAWEPQHF. CDR3 nucleotide sequence: TGTGCCAGCAGCTTGACAGGGGCTTGGGAGCCCCAGCATTTT.

This chain links TRBV5-4 with TRBJ2-7; the match to TRBD2 covers 7 bases. This CDR3 is built from 15 residues. V gave up 4 bases and J gave up 2 bases; unmatched junction bases: 9. Per the germline V gene, CDR1 is SGHNT and CDR2 is YYREEE (reference sequence). The CDR3 sequence: CASSPSASGTYEQYF. DNA for the CDR3: TGTGCCAGCAGCCCGTCGGCTAGCGGTACCTACGAGCAGTACTTC.

The chain joins TRBV28 to TRBJ2-7; TRBD1 agrees at 10 bases. The CDR3 contains 13 residues. Germline V lookup: CDR1 MDHEN, CDR2 SYDVKM. Trimming at V came to 6 bases and at J to 5 bases, leaving 4 bases not matched to a gene. The DNA of the CDR3 is TGTGCCAGCAGGAGACAGGGGGCCGACGAGCAGTACTTC. Protein sequence: CASRRQGADEQYF.

V gene TRBV5-4 combines with J gene TRBJ2-1; 8 bases align to TRBD2. CDR1 and CDR2 (germline): SGHNT, YYREEE (reference sequence). The CDR3 length is 14 residues. Losses at the gene ends were 0 bases for V and 11 bases for J; bases not matched to a gene: 7. The CDR3 here is CASSLVGSGNKQFF. Here the CDR3 DNA reads TGTGCCAGCAGCTTGGTTGGTAGCGGGAATAAGCAGTTCTTC.

This clone was counted a single time. The chain uses TRBV19 and TRBJ1-5; maybe TRBD1 (6 bases). The germline V and J ends were trimmed by 4 bases and 5 bases, with 12 bases remaining between them. The CDR3 is made up of 14 amino acids. The germline gives CDR1 LNHDA, CDR2 SQIVND (reference sequence). This CDR3 is CASSKKGEYQPQHF. The CDR3 coding sequence is TGTGCCAGTAGTAAAAAGGGGGAGTATCAGCCCCAGCATTTT.

This chain connects TRBV27 to TRBJ1-1, with D possibly matching TRBD1 (5 bases). The germline gives CDR1 MNHEY, CDR2 SMNVEV (reference sequence). The CDR3 is made up of 14 amino acids. V was clipped by 2 bases and J by 0 bases, with 7 bases between them. In DNA form, the CDR3 reads TGTGCCAGCAGTTTAAGGGGCCTGAACACTGAAGCTTTCTTT. The encoded protein is CASSLRGLNTEAFF.

The chain employs TRBV5-6 and TRBJ2-7; 10 nucleotides align to TRBD2. This CDR3 comprises 16 residues. Germline lookup yields CDR1 SGHDT and CDR2 YYEEEE. The V gene end was trimmed by 4 bases and the J gene end by 4 bases; junction bases not matched to a gene: 11. The DNA for the CDR3 is TGTGCCAGCAGCGGAGGACTAGCGGCTTACCAATACGAGCAGTACTTC. Translating gives CASSGGLAAYQYEQYF. The full variable domain, with the rest looked up from reference TRBV5-6 and TRBJ2-7, is DAGVTQSPTHLIKTRGQQVTLRCSPKSGHDTVSWYQQALGQGPQFIFQYYEEEERQRGNFPDRFSGHQFPNYSSELNVNALLLGDSALYLCASSGGLAAYQYEQYFGPGTRLTVT.

This chain uses TRBV29-1 with TRBJ2-3; 7 nucleotides agree with TRBD2. Germline lookup yields CDR1 SQVTM and CDR2 ANQGSEA. V lost 7 bases, J lost 6 bases, and 4 bases stayed unmatched. The CDR3 covers 11 residues. The CDR3 region has the DNA TGCAGCGCTGGGACTACTGATACGCAGTATTTT. It translates to CSAGTTDTQYF.

The chain joins TRBV28 to TRBJ2-7, with 10 positions matching TRBD2. The V gene's germline CDR1 is MDHEN and CDR2 SYDVKM. After removal of 5 bases from V and 1 base from J, the junction contained 17 bases not matched to a gene. CDR3 length: 19 amino acids. The CDR3 coding sequence is TGTGCCAGCAGTCCAGGACTAGCGGACACCATTCACGTTTCCTACGAGCAGTACTTC. It codes for CASSPGLADTIHVSYEQYF.

Here the CDR3 reads CASSLNRDLRGKLFF. The CDR3 DNA follows: TGTGCCAGCAGTTTGAACCGGGACCTGCGGGGAAAACTGTTTTTT. V is TRBV7-8 and J is TRBJ1-4; D is perhaps TRBD1 (5 bases). CDR3 size: 15 residues. Germline CDR1 and CDR2: SGHVS and FQNEAQ. The ends were cut back, 6 bases at V and 10 bases at J, with 21 bases in the middle.

The gene calls are TRBV10-2 and TRBJ2-1; no clear D gene. Germline loops: CDR1 WSHSY, CDR2 SAAADI. The CDR3 has 16 residues. V was shortened by 3 bases and J by 5 bases, with 17 bases between the two germline ends. The CDR3 DNA is TGCGCCAGCAGTGATCGGTTTGGTACGAAAAACAATGAGCAGTTCTTC. This sequence encodes CASSDRFGTKNNEQFF.

This rearrangement joins TRBV6-1 to TRBJ1-1; no clear D. The CDR3 consists of 13 residues. Trimming pared 7 bases from V and 6 bases from J, leaving 15 bases between. Germline V gene data show CDR1 as MNHNS and CDR2 as SASEGT. The DNA of the CDR3 is TGTGCCAGCAAGTTAGGGCACGGACCTGAAGCTTTCTTT. Its translation is CASKLGHGPEAFF.

Comment on this clone: In the same sample, other DNA sequences code for this CDR3. This chain joins TRBV18 and TRBJ2-2, with 9 bases matching TRBD1. The J segment lost 2 bases and the V segment lost 0 bases, leaving 1 base of the junction unmatched. This CDR3 has 16 amino acids. Germline CDR1 KGHSH, CDR2 LQKENI. The CDR3 loop is CASSPPGQGNTGELFF. In DNA, the CDR3 is TGTGCCAGCTCACCACCGGGACAGGGAAACACCGGGGAGCTGTTTTTT. The full variable domain, its missing parts supplied by reference TRBV18 and TRBJ2-2, is NAGVMQNPRHLVRRRGQEARLRCSPMKGHSHVYWYRQLPEEGLKFMVYLQKENIIDESGMPKERFSAEFPKEGPSILRIQQVVRGDSAAYFCASSPPGQGNTGELFFGEGSRLTVL.

The chain has TRBV28 and TRBJ2-5; D possibly matches TRBD1 or TRBD2 (5 bases each). Trimming pared 6 bases from V and 4 bases from J, leaving 15 bases between. There are 14 residues in the CDR3. The germline gives CDR1 MDHEN, CDR2 SYDVKM. The CDR3 reads CASREWGNGETQYF. The CDR3 nucleotides read TGTGCCAGCAGGGAGTGGGGGAATGGAGAGACCCAGTACTTC.

The gene calls are TRBV11-2 and TRBJ2-5, with D perhaps being TRBD1 or TRBD2 (6 bases each). This CDR3 is built from 14 residues. V was clipped by 4 bases and J by 5 bases, with 14 bases between them. Germline V CDR1 and CDR2: SGHAT, FQNNGV. CDR3: CASSYKRGAETQYF. The CDR3 DNA follows: TGTGCCAGCAGCTATAAAAGGGGGGCTGAGACCCAGTACTTC.

The J gene is TRBJ2-1, the V gene TRBV19; 9 bases match TRBD2. The CDR3 extends over 14 amino acids. Per germline, CDR1 LNHDA and CDR2 SQIVND (reference sequence). The junction had 1 base not matched to a gene; V was cut back by 2 bases and J by 5 bases. CDR3 in amino acids: CASSILAGHNEQFF. CDR3 bases: TGTGCCAGTAGTATACTAGCGGGACACAATGAGCAGTTCTTC.

This chain links TRBV30 with TRBJ2-1; D gene unclear. Trimming stripped 3 bases from V and 2 bases from J, with 11 bases between. This CDR3 is built from 14 residues. Germline CDR1 is GTSNPN and CDR2 is SVGIG (reference sequence). The CDR3: CAWSRDTTYNEQFF. CDR3 DNA: TGTGCCTGGAGCCGAGACACGACCTACAATGAGCAGTTCTTC.

This chain connects TRBV5-1 to TRBJ2-3; tentatively, D is TRBD1 (6 bases). V was cut by 2 bases and J by 4 bases, with 23 bases left in between. The germline gives CDR1 SGHRS, CDR2 YFSETQ. The CDR3 is made up of 18 amino acids. The CDR3 nucleotides read TGCGCCAGCAGCTTAAATTTCCCGGGACATTTTTCTCCAGATACGCAGTATTTT. The encoded protein is CASSLNFPGHFSPDTQYF.

V usage is TRBV18 and J usage is TRBJ2-5; possibly TRBD1 or TRBD2 for D (6 bases each). Trimming left V 1 base short and J 5 bases short, with 14 bases between. Per the germline V gene, CDR1 is KGHSH and CDR2 is LQKENI. The CDR3 sequence is 15 residues long. CDR3 in amino acids: CASSPRGAAGETQYF. The CDR3 nucleotides are TGTGCCAGCTCACCACGGGGGGCCGCGGGGGAGACCCAGTACTTC.